This T cell receptor beta chain derives from a study of blood T cell repertoires in COVID-19. About the research overall: Samples of COVID-19 (acute and convalescent) were obtained from the United States, Italy and Spain.

This CDR3 region has 14 residues. Trimming shortened V by 0 bases and J by 3 bases, and 9 bases separated the two germline ends. Germline V CDR1 and CDR2: SGDLS, YYNGEE. Per the authors' pipeline: Counts of nucleated cells, estimated from reference gene primer amplification, were obtained. Generated by immunoSEQ multiplex PCR, the TCRdb table keeps only in-frame clones and is missing some. V and J calls and clone size are given by that table; D and trimming were obtained from the DNA. The repertoire holds approximately 14,000 clones, with approximately 80% as singletons. The gene calls are TRBV9 and TRBJ2-5, with no clear D. Sequencing input: peripheral blood. The receptor was isolated from a human donor in a cohort sampled during active COVID-19. DNA for the CDR3: TGTGCCAGCAGCGTAGGTGTAACAGAAGAGACCCAGTACTTC. Encoded protein: CASSVGVTEETQYF.